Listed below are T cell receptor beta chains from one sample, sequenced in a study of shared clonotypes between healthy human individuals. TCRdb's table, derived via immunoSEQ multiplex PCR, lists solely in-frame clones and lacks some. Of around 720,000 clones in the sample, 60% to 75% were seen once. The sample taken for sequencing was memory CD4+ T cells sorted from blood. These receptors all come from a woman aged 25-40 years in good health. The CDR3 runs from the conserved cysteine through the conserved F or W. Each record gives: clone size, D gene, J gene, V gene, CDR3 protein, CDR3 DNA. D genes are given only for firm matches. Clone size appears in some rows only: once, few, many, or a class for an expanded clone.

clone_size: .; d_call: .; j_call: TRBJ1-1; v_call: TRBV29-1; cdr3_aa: CSVGRRSGNTEAFF; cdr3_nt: TGCAGCGTTGGGCGTCGGTCGGGGAACACTGAAGCTTTCTTT
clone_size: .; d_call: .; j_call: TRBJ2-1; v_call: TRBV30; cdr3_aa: CAWKALYNEQFF; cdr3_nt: TGTGCCTGGAAAGCACTCTACAATGAGCAGTTCTTC
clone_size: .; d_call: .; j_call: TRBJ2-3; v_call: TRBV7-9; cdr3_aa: CASTRTGREDTQYF; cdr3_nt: TGTGCCAGCACCAGAACAGGGCGAGAAGATACGCAGTATTTT
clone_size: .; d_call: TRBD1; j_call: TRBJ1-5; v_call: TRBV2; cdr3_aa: CASGETGASNQPQHF; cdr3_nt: TGTGCCAGCGGGGAGACAGGGGCGAGCAATCAGCCCCAGCATTTT
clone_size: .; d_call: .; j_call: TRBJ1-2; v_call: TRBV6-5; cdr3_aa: CASSYNRELTYYGYTF; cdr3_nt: TGTGCCAGCAGTTACAATAGGGAACTGACGTACTATGGCTACACCTTC
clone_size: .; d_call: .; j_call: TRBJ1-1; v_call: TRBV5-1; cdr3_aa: CASSPRVAENTEAFF; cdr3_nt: TGCGCCAGCAGCCCCAGGGTAGCCGAGAACACTGAAGCTTTCTTT
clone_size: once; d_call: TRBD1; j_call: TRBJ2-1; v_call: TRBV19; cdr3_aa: CASSKDRAYNEQFF; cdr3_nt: TGTGCCAGTAGTAAGGACAGGGCGTACAATGAGCAGTTCTTC
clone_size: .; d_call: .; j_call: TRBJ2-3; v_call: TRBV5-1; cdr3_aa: CASSLPTSRDTQYF; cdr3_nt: TGCGCCAGCAGCCTACCGACTAGTAGAGATACGCAGTATTTT
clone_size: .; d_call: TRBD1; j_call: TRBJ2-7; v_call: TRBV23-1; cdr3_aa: CASSQLPGQGSEEQYF; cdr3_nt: TGCGCCAGCAGTCAACTACCGGGACAGGGGTCTGAGGAGCAGTACTTC
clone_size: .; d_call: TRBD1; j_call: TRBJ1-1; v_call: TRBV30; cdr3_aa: CAWSPQGARTEAFF; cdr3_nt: TGTGCCTGGAGTCCGCAGGGGGCTAGAACTGAAGCTTTCTTT
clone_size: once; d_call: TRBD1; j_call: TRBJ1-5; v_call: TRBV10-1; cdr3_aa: CASSAGQPNQPQHF; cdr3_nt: TGCGCCAGCAGTGCGGGACAGCCTAATCAGCCCCAGCATTTT
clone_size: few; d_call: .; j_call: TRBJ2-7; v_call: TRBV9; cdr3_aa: CASSRGPDGDYEQYF; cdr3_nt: TGTGCCAGCAGCCGGGGACCAGACGGGGACTACGAGCAGTACTTC
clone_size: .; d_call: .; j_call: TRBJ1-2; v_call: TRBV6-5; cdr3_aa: CASTYSAGTHGYTF; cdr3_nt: TGTGCCAGCACTTACTCAGCCGGGACCCATGGCTACACCTTC
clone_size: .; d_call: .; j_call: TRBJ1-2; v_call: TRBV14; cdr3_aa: CASSPRAGGGYTF; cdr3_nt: TGTGCCAGCAGCCCCCGGGCGGGGGGAGGCTACACCTTC
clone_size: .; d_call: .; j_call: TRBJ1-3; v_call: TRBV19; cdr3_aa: CASSIGANSGNTIYF; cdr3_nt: TGTGCCAGTAGTATAGGGGCCAACTCTGGAAACACCATATATTTT
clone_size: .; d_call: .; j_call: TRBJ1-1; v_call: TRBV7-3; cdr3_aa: CASSLHPAADEAFF; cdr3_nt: TGTGCCAGCAGCTTACATCCGGCTGCGGATGAAGCTTTCTTT
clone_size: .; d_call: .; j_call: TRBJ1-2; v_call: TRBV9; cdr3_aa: CASSRDGVYGYTF; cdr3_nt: TGTGCCAGCAGCCGAGACGGAGTCTATGGCTACACCTTC
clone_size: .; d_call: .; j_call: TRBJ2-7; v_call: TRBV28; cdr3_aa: CAGGGKGGVGQYF; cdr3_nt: TGTGCCGGCGGAGGAAAGGGGGGCGTCGGGCAGTACTTC
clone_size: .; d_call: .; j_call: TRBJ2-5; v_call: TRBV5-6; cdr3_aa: CASSRAGTGFHETQYF; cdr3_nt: TGTGCCAGCAGCCGAGCCGGCACAGGGTTTCACGAGACCCAGTACTTC
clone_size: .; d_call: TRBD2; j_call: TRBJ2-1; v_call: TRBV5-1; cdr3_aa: CASSSGTTGSQFF; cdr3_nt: TGCGCCAGCAGCTCCGGGACTACGGGCTCACAGTTCTTC
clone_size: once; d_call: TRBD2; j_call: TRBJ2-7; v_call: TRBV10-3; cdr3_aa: CAISDLSGTSYEQYF; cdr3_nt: TGTGCCATCAGTGACCTTAGCGGGACTTCCTACGAGCAGTACTTC
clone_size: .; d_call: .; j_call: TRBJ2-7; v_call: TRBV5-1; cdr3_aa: CASSPDQPPYEQYF; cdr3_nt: TGCGCCAGCAGCCCCGACCAACCCCCCTACGAGCAGTACTTC
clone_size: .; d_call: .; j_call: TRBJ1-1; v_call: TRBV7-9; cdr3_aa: CASSLRSGTSRNTEAFF; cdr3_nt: TGTGCCAGCAGTCTCAGGTCGGGGACTTCTAGGAACACTGAAGCTTTCTTT
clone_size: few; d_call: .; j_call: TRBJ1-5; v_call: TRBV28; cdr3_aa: CASSPWPDNQPQHF; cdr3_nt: TGTGCCAGCAGCCCATGGCCAGACAATCAGCCCCAGCATTTT
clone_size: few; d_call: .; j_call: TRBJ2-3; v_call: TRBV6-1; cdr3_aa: CASSMDGASTDTQYF; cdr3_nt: TGTGCCAGCAGCATGGACGGGGCAAGCACAGATACGCAGTATTTT
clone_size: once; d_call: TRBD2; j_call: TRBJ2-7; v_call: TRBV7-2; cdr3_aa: CASSLSLAGIPYEQYF; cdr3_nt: TGTGCCAGCAGCTTAAGTCTAGCGGGGATCCCCTACGAGCAGTACTTC
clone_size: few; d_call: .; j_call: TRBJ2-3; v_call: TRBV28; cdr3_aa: CASTNILADTQYF; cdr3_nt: TGTGCCAGCACCAACATACTAGCCGATACGCAGTATTTT
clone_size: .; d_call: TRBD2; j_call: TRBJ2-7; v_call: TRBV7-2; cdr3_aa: CASSLETTGLAGAYEQYF; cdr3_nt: TGTGCCAGCAGCTTAGAGACCACCGGACTAGCGGGGGCCTACGAGCAGTACTTC
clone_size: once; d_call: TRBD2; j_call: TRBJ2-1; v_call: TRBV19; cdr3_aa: CASSKVAGAAGDEQFF; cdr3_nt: TGTGCCAGTAGTAAGGTAGCGGGAGCGGCGGGGGATGAGCAGTTCTTC
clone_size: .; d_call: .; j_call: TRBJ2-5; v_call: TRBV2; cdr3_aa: CASSESNSPRQTQYF; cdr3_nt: TGTGCCAGCAGTGAGTCTAACAGCCCCAGGCAGACCCAGTACTTC
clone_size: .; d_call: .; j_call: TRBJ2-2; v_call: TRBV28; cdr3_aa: CASTGFFGELFF; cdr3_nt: TGTGCCAGCACAGGGTTCTTCGGGGAGCTGTTTTTT
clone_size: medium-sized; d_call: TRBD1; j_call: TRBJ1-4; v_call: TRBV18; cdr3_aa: CASSREEGGVNEKLFF; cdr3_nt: TGTGCCAGCTCCCGGGAGGAAGGGGGCGTTAATGAAAAACTGTTTTTT
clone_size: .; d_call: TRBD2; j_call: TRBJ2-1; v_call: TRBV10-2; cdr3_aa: CASSDLSGRAYNEQFF; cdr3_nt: TGCGCCAGCAGTGACCTAAGCGGGAGGGCCTACAATGAGCAGTTCTTC
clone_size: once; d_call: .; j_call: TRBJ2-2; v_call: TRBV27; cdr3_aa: CASSLSGELTGELFF; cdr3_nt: TGTGCCAGCAGTTTATCGGGGGAGTTGACCGGGGAGCTGTTTTTT
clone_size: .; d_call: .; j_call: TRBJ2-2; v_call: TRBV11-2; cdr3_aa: CASRYRGAGELFF; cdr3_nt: TGTGCCAGCAGATATAGGGGGGCCGGGGAGCTGTTTTTT
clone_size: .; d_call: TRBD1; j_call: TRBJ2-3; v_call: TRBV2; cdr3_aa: CASRVTGGTDTQYF; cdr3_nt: TGTGCCAGCAGAGTGACAGGGGGCACAGATACGCAGTATTTT
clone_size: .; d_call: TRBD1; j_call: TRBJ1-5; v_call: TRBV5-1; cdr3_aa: CASSPGTGGLPQHF; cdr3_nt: TGCGCCAGCAGCCCTGGGACAGGGGGTTTGCCCCAGCATTTT
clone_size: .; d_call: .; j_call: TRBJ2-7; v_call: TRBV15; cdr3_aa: CATSRDPRTENHEQYF; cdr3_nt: TGTGCCACCAGCAGAGATCCCAGGACAGAGAACCACGAGCAGTACTTC
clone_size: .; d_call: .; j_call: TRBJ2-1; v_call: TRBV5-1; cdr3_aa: CASSLRQDNEQFF; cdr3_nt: TGCGCCAGCAGCCTTCGACAGGACAATGAGCAGTTCTTC
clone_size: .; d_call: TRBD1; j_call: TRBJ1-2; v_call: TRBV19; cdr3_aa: CASRKTGLNYGYTF; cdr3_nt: TGTGCCAGTAGAAAGACAGGGCTGAACTATGGCTACACCTTC
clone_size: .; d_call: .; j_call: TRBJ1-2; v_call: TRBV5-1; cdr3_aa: CASSWGEEGAGYTF; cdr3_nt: TGCGCCAGCAGTTGGGGCGAGGAGGGCGCAGGCTACACCTTC
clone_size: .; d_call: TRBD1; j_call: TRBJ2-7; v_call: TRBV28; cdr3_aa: CASSFRQGSYEQYF; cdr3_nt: TGTGCCAGCAGTTTCCGACAGGGGTCCTACGAGCAGTACTTC
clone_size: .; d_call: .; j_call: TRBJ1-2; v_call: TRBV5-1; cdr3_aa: CASSPFIGQGTAGYTF; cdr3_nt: TGCGCCAGCAGCCCATTCATCGGTCAGGGCACTGCCGGCTACACCTTC
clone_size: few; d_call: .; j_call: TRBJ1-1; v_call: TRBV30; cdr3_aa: CAWAGLAEAFF; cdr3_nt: TGTGCCTGGGCGGGGTTGGCTGAAGCTTTCTTT
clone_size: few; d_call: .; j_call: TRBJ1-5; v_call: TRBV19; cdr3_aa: CASSISRGNDNQPQHF; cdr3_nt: TGTGCCAGTAGTATCTCGAGAGGTAATGACAATCAGCCCCAGCATTTT
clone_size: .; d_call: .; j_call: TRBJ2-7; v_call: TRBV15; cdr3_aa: CATSRELVREQYF; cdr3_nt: TGTGCCACCAGCAGAGAGTTAGTTCGCGAGCAGTACTTC
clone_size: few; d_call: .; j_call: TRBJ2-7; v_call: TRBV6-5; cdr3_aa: CASVKTGGEQYF; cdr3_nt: TGTGCCAGCGTGAAGACTGGAGGCGAGCAGTACTTC
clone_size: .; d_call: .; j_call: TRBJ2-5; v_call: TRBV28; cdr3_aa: CASSVGDLQETQYF; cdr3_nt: TGTGCCAGCAGTGTCGGGGACCTCCAAGAGACCCAGTACTTC
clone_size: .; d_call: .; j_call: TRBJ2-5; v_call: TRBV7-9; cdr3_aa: CASSLRVGGGQETQYF; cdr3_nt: TGTGCCAGCAGCTTAAGGGTGGGAGGGGGCCAAGAGACCCAGTACTTC
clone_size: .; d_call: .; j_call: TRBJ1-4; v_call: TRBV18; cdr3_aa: CASSESTNEKLFF; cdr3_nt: TGTGCCAGCTCAGAGTCAACTAATGAAAAACTGTTTTTT
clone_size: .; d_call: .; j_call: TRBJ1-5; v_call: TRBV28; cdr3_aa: CASTTGGFGQPQHF; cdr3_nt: TGTGCCAGCACCACAGGAGGGTTCGGGCAGCCCCAGCATTTT
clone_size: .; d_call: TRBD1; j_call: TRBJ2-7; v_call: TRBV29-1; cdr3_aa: CSAGMRTGGSSEQYF; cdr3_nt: TGCAGCGCCGGAATGCGGACAGGGGGCAGTTCCGAGCAGTACTTC
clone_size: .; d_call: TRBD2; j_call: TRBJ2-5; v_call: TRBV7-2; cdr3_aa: CASSLVLAGGQETQYF; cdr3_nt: TGTGCCAGCAGCTTAGTTCTAGCGGGAGGCCAAGAGACCCAGTACTTC
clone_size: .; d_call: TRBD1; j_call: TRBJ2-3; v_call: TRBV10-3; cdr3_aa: CAISESGDRVRTDTQYF; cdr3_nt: TGTGCCATCAGTGAGTCGGGGGACAGGGTACGGACAGATACGCAGTATTTT
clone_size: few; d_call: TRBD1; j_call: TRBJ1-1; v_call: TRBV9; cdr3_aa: CASSVGQRNTEAFF; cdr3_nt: TGTGCCAGCAGCGTGGGACAGAGGAACACTGAAGCTTTCTTT
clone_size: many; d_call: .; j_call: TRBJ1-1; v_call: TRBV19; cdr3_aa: CASSIVGPPSEAFF; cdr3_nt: TGTGCCAGTAGTATAGTGGGACCTCCCTCGGAAGCTTTCTTT
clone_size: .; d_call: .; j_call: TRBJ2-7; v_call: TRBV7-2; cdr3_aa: CASSLGLTSYEQYF; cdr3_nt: TGTGCCAGCAGCTTAGGACTGACTTCCTACGAGCAGTACTTC